This T cell receptor (beta chain) appears in the sequencing data of a study of OX40 agonist ivuxolimab in advanced cancers. As for the study in general: Given to patients was ivuxolimab, an agonistic anti-OX40 (CD134) antibody. Study results and caveats: The authors also found low normalized T-cell clonal expansion in some nonresponders.

The CDR3 extends over 13 amino acids. J was trimmed by 4 bases and V by 5 bases; bases with no gene match: 5. Germline CDR1 reads SQVTM; CDR2 reads ANQGSEA. The repertoire was sequenced with immunoSEQ multiplex PCR; TCRdb's copy has only in-frame clones and lacks some. There are around 39,000 clones in the sample; roughly 86% occur only once, and under 2% lies in the top ten. About this clone: Its specificity is unknown.

Sequencing used CD4+ or CD8+ T cells sorted from blood, obtained in a trial of the OX40 agonist ivuxolimab. This receptor was identified in an adult with an advanced solid tumor such as melanoma, head and neck, liver or kidney cancer. The chain has TRBV29-1 and TRBJ1-1; 9 bases fit TRBD1. CDR3 nucleotide sequence: TGCAGCGTTCGGGGGACAGGGAGCACTGAAGCTTTCTTT. Translating it yields CSVRGTGSTEAFF.